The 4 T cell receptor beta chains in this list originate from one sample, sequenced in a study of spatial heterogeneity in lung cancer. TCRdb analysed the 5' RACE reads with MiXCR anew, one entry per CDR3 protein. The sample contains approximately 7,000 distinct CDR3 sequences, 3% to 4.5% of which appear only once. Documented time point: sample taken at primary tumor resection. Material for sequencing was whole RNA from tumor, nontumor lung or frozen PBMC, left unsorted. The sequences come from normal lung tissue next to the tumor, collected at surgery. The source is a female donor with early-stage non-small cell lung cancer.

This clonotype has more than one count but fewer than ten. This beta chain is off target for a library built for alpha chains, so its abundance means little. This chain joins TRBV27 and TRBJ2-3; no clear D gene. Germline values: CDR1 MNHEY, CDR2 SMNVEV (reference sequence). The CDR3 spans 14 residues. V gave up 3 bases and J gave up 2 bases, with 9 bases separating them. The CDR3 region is CASSLDHSTDTQYF. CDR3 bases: TGTGCCAGCAGTTTGGACCACTCCACAGATACGCAGTATTTT.

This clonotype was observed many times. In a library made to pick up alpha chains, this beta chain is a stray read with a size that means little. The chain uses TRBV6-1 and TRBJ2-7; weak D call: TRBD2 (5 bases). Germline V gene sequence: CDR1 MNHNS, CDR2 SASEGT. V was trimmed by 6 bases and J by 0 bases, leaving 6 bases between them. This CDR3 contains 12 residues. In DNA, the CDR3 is TGTGCCAGCAGGGGAGACTCCTACGAGCAGTACTTC. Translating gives CASRGDSYEQYF.

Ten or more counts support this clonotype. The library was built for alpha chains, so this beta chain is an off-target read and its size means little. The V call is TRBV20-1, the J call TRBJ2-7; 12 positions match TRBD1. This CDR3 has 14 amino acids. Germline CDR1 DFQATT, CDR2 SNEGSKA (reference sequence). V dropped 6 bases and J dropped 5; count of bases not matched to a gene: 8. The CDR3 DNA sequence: TGCAGTGCCACCAGGGGGACAGGGGGCAACGAGCAGTACTTC. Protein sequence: CSATRGTGGNEQYF.

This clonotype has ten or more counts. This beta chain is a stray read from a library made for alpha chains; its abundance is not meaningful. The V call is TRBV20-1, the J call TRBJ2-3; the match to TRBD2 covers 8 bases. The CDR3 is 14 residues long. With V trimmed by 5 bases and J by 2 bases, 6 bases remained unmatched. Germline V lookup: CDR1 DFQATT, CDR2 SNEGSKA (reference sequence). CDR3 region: CSAVGRGVTDTQYF. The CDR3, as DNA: TGCAGTGCTGTGGGGCGGGGGGTCACAGATACGCAGTATTTT.